This entry lists 21 T cell receptor beta chains sequenced from one sample in a study of T cell responses to AZD1222 COVID-19 vaccine. Sequenced by immunoSEQ multiplex PCR; TCRdb stores in-frame clones only, minus some. The table has about 190,000 clones, 85% to 95% seen once. The sample here was peripheral blood, taken on day 0 of AZD1222 vaccination. The receptors come from an adult in good health.

This clone was observed once. The genes are TRBV9 and TRBJ2-3; D is perhaps TRBD1 (6 bases). Trimming left V 3 bases short and J 4 bases short, with 15 bases between. Looked up from germline, CDR1 is SGDLS and CDR2 is YYNGEE. CDR3 length equals 15 residues. DNA for the CDR3: TGTGCCAGCAGCGCCCCAGGGGCCTTGGCAGATACGCAGTATTTT. Amino acid sequence: CASSAPGALADTQYF.

The chain is built from TRBV21-1 and TRBJ1-4; the D call of TRBD1 is as the table states it, not checked on the DNA. TRBV21-1 is a documented pseudogene. The CDR3 is made up of 15 amino acids. CDR3 nucleotide sequence: TGTGCCAGCAACAATCCAGACAGGGAACGCGAAAAACTGTTTTTT. This codes for CASNNPDREREKLFF.

The CDR3 loop is CASRGDGGSNQPQHF. The CDR3 DNA reads as TGTGCCAGTAGAGGGGATGGCGGCAGCAATCAGCCCCAGCATTTT. The rearrangement joins TRBV19 to TRBJ1-5; the D gene is possibly TRBD1 (5 bases). V lost 6 bases and J 1 base, leaving 13 bases between the germline ends. In germline, CDR1 is LNHDA, CDR2 SQIVND (reference sequence). The CDR3 spans 15 residues.

The chain has TRBV11-2 and TRBJ2-7; 8 nucleotides match TRBD2. Germline CDR1 and CDR2: SGHAT and FQNNGV. This CDR3 has 14 residues. V lost 5 bases and J lost 2; bases outside the gene matches: 5. This chain's CDR3 is CASSRGGSTYEQYF. The CDR3 coding sequence is TGTGCCAGCAGCCGGGGGGGGTCGACCTACGAGCAGTACTTC.

The chain recombines TRBV21-1 with TRBJ2-4; the table's D gene call, TRBD1, was not cross checked with the DNA. TRBV21-1 is deemed a pseudogene. This CDR3 contains 14 residues. The CDR3 reads CASSCRGAVNIQYF. In nucleotides, the CDR3 is TGTGCCAGCAGCTGCAGGGGTGCCGTGAACATTCAGTACTTC.

This chain connects TRBV13 to TRBJ1-6, with 7 bases fitting TRBD1. This CDR3 region has 14 residues. With 5 bases clipped from V and 7 bases from J, the junction kept 5 bases outside the gene matches. CDR1 PRHDT and CDR2 FYEKMQ come from the germline V gene (reference sequence). The CDR3 loop reads CASSTGTANSPLHF. The CDR3 nucleotides read TGTGCCAGCAGCACCGGGACAGCCAATTCACCCCTCCACTTT.

This chain joins TRBV13 and TRBJ1-1, with unresolved D. Trimming pared 1 base from V and 2 bases from J, leaving 8 bases between. The CDR3 is made up of 14 amino acids. Germline V CDR1 and CDR2: PRHDT, FYEKMQ (reference sequence). The CDR3 DNA reads as TGTGCCAGCAGCTTAGCAGACGGTAACACTGAAGCTTTCTTT. Translated: CASSLADGNTEAFF.

The chain has TRBV2 and TRBJ2-3; 10 bases agree with TRBD2. Germline values: CDR1 SNHLY, CDR2 FYNNEI. V lost 4 bases, J lost 5 bases, and 6 bases stayed unmatched. The CDR3 is 15 residues long. The CDR3 protein is CASSGLAGVQDTQYF. The CDR3 bases are TGTGCCAGCAGTGGCCTAGCGGGGGTCCAAGATACGCAGTATTTT. Full variable domain (outside the CDR3, taken from reference TRBV2 and TRBJ2-3): EPEVTQTPSHQVTQMGQEVILRCVPISNHLYFYWYRQILGQKVEFLVSFYNNEISEKSEIFDDQFSVERPDGSNFTLKIRSTKLEDSAMYFCASSGLAGVQDTQYFGPGTRLTVL.

V is TRBV29-1 and J is TRBJ2-6; D unresolved. Germline lookup yields CDR1 SQVTM and CDR2 ANQGSEA. V was trimmed by 0 bases and J by 0 bases, leaving 15 bases between them. The CDR3 is made up of 18 amino acids. The CDR3 region has the DNA TGCAGCGTTGAAGATCGACGGCTCGGCTCCTCTGGGGCCAACGTCCTGACTTTC. Its protein product is CSVEDRRLGSSGANVLTF.

The genes are TRBV6-5 and TRBJ1-3; no reliable D call. The CDR3 has 14 residues. CDR1 and CDR2 (germline): MNHEY, SVGAGI. V lost 11 bases and J 0 bases, leaving 14 bases between the germline ends. The CDR3 sequence: CAVTGSSSGNTIYF. In DNA, the CDR3 is TGTGCCGTTACGGGGAGTAGCTCTGGAAACACCATATATTTT.

V is TRBV6-1 and J is TRBJ2-1, with 7 bases lining up with TRBD1. CDR3 size: 15 residues. CDR1 and CDR2 from the germline V gene are MNHNS and SASEGT. With 1 base clipped from V and 3 bases from J, the junction kept 3 bases outside the gene matches. CDR3 sequence reads: CASSEETGSYNEQFF. The CDR3 DNA reads TGTGCCAGCAGTGAAGAGACAGGGAGCTACAATGAGCAGTTCTTC.

This clone has more than one count but fewer than ten. The chain combines TRBV30 with TRBJ1-4; 8 bases are shared with TRBD1. Trimming at V came to 4 bases and at J to 8 bases, leaving 12 bases not matched to a gene. The CDR3 consists of 15 residues. CDR1 and CDR2 from the germline V gene are GTSNPN and SVGIG (reference sequence). The CDR3 sequence: CAWKKGTGLAEKLFF. CDR3 coding DNA: TGTGCCTGGAAAAAGGGGACAGGCCTTGCGGAAAAACTGTTTTTT.

CDR3 loop: CAIMGGTRNYGYTF. The CDR3 bases are TGTGCCATCATGGGGGGGACCCGTAACTATGGCTACACCTTC. This chain joins TRBV10-3 and TRBJ1-2; possible D gene TRBD1, 5 bases. The germline V gene encodes CDR1 ENHRY and CDR2 SYGVKD. CDR3 length: 14 amino acids. V was clipped by 7 bases and J by 1 base, with 13 bases between them.

To note about this clone: A far more abundant clone sits one base away, making this likely a read error. This chain joins TRBV12-3 or TRBV12-4 and TRBJ1-5, with D unresolved. V lost 6 bases to trimming and J lost 0 bases, with 6 bases between them. CDR3 length equals 13 residues. DNA for the CDR3: TGTGCCAGCAGACCGAATAGCAATCAGCCCCAGCATTTT. It yields the protein CASRPNSNQPQHF.

The chain couples TRBV3-1 (or the pseudogene TRBV3-2) to TRBJ1-2; no clear D. CDR3 length: 14 amino acids. CDR1 and CDR2 (germline): LGHDT, YNNKEL (reference sequence). V lost 0 bases and J lost 4, with 9 bases in between. The CDR3 region has the DNA TGTGCCAGCAGCCAAGATCGGCAGACCTATGGCTACACCTTC. Residues: CASSQDRQTYGYTF.

The chain couples TRBV13 to TRBJ1-5; 12 nucleotides match TRBD1. The V and J ends lost 3 bases and 7 bases, in that order; junction bases with no gene match: 4. This CDR3 has 15 residues. CDR1 is PRHDT, CDR2 FYEKMQ, per germline (reference sequence). The CDR3 DNA sequence: TGTGCCAGCAGCTTGGGACAGGGGGCCCACCAGCCCCAGCATTTT. This translates into CASSLGQGAHQPQHF.

The gene calls are TRBV6-1 and TRBJ1-5, with D hard to call. Trimming took 1 base from V and 6 from J, leaving 7 bases between them. The CDR3 sequence is 13 residues long. CDR1 and CDR2 from the germline V gene are MNHNS and SASEGT. The CDR3 here is CASSEVGLQPQHF. In nucleotides, the CDR3 is TGTGCCAGCAGTGAAGTAGGACTTCAGCCCCAGCATTTT.

This chain uses TRBV7-2 with TRBJ1-5; 8 bases map to TRBD1. The V and J ends lost 1 base and 9 bases, in that order; junction bases with no gene match: 14. This CDR3 is built from 17 residues. Germline V gene data show CDR1 as SGHTA and CDR2 as FQGNSA. Here the CDR3 DNA reads TGTGCCAGCAGCTTAGGCTCAGGGACAGGTGTATCATGGCCCCAGCATTTT. Amino acid sequence: CASSLGSGTGVSWPQHF.

The chain combines TRBV30 with TRBJ1-2, with no clear D. CDR1 GTSNPN and CDR2 SVGIG come from the germline V gene (reference sequence). V was cut by 0 bases and J by 5 bases, with 13 bases left in between. This CDR3 region has 14 residues. CDR3 sequence reads: CAWSVPASGYGYTF. The CDR3 DNA sequence: TGTGCCTGGAGTGTACCCGCGTCAGGTTATGGCTACACCTTC.

J is TRBJ1-6 and V is TRBV5-8; D is perhaps TRBD1 (5 bases). The CDR3 runs 17 residues. V lost 1 base and J 0 bases, leaving 11 bases between the germline ends. CDR1 and CDR2 from the germline V gene are SGHTS and YDEGEE. CDR3 amino acids: CASSLMRGGSYNSPLHF. Written as DNA, the CDR3 is TGTGCCAGCAGCTTGATGCGTGGGGGCTCCTATAATTCACCCCTCCACTTT.

This sequence joins TRBV19 and TRBJ1-5; D gene ambiguous. V was pared by 3 bases and J by 5 bases, with 14 bases between. CDR3 length: 15 amino acids. The germline gives CDR1 LNHDA, CDR2 SQIVND (reference sequence). As DNA, the CDR3 is TGTGCCAGTAGTATTGGTTTGACGAACGATCAGCCCCAGCATTTT. It specifies CASSIGLTNDQPQHF. The full variable domain, its missing parts supplied by reference TRBV19 and TRBJ1-5, is DGGITQSPKYLFRKEGQNVTLSCEQNLNHDAMYWYRQDPGQGLRLIYYSQIVNDFQKGDIAEGYSVSREKKESFPLTVTSAQKNPTAFYLCASSIGLTNDQPQHFGDGTRLSIL.